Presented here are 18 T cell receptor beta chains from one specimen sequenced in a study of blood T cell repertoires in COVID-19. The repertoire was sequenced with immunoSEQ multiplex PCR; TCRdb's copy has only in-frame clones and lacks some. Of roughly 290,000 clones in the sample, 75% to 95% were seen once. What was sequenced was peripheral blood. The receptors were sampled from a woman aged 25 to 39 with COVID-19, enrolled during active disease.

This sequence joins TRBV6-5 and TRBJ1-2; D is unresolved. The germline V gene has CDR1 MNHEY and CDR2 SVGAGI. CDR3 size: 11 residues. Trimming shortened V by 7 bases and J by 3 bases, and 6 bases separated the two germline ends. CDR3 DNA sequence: TGTGCCAGCACCTCAGACTATGGCTACACCTTC. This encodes CASTSDYGYTF.

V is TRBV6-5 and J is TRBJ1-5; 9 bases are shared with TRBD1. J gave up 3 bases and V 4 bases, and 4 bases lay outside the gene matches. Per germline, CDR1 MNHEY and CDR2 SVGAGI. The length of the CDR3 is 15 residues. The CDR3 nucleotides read TGTGCCAGCAGTTGGGGGACAGGGAACAATCAGCCCCAGCATTTT. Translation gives CASSWGTGNNQPQHF.

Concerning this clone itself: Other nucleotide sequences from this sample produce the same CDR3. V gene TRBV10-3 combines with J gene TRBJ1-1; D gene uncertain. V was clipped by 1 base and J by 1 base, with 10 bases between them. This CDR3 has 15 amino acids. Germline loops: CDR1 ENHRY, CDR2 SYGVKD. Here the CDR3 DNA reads TGTGCCATCAGTGAGTTGGGGAGGGAGAACACTGAAGCTTTCTTT. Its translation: CAISELGRENTEAFF.

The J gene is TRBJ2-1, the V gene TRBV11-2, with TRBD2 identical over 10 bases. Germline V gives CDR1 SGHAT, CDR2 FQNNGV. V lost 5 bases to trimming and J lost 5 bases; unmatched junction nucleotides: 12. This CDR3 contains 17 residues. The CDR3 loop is CASSTRPSGRSHNEQFF. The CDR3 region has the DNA TGTGCCAGCAGCACCCGACCTAGCGGGAGATCTCACAATGAGCAGTTCTTC.

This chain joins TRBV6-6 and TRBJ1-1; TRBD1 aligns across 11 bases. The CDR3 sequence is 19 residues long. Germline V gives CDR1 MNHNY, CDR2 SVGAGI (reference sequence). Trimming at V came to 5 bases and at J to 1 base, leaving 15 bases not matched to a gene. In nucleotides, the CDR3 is TGTGCCAGCAGTCGCGGGGGGGTCTGGGGACAGGGGGAGAACACTGAAGCTTTCTTT. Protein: CASSRGGVWGQGENTEAFF.

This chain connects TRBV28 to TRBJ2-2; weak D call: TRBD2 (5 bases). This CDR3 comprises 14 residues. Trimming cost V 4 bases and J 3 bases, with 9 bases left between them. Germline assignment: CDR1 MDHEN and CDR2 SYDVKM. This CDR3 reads CASSSRGYTGELFF. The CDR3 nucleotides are TGTGCCAGCAGTTCCCGGGGATACACCGGGGAGCTGTTTTTT.

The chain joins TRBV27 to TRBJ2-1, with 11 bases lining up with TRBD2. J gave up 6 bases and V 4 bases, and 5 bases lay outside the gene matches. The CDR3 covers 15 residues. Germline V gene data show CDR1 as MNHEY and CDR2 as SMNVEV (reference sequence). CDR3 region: CASSSTSGTFNEQFF. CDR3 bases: TGTGCCAGCAGTTCGACTAGCGGGACGTTCAATGAGCAGTTCTTC.

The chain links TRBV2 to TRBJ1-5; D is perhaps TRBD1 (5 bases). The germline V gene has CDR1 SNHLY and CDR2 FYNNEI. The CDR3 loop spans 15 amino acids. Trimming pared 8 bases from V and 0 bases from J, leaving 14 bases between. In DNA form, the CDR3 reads TGTGCCAGCGGGGACGGGAGATATAGCAATCAGCCCCAGCATTTT. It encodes CASGDGRYSNQPQHF.

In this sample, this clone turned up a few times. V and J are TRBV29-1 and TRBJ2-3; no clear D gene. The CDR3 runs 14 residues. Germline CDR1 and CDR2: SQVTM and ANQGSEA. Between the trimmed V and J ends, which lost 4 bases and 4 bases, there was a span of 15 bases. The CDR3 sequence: CSVAKRLGADTQYF. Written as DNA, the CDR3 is TGCAGCGTTGCCAAAAGGCTAGGAGCAGATACGCAGTATTTT.

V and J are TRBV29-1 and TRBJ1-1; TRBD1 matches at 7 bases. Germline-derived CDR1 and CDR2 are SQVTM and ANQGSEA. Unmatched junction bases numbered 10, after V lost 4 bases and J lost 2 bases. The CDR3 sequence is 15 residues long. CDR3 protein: CSVGEGDRLNTEAFF. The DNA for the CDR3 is TGCAGCGTTGGAGAGGGGGACAGACTCAACACTGAAGCTTTCTTT. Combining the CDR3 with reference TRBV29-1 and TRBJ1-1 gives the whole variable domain SAVISQKPSRDICQRGTSLTIQCQVDSQVTMMFWYRQQPGQSLTLIATANQGSEATYESGFVIDKFPISRPNLTFSTLTVSNMSPEDSSIYLCSVGEGDRLNTEAFFGQGTRLTVV.

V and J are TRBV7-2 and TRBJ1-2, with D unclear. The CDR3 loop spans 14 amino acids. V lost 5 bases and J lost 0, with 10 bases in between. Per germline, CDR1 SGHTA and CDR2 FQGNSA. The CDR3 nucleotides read TGTGCCAGCAGCCCGGGATATTCTAACTATGGCTACACCTTC. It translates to CASSPGYSNYGYTF. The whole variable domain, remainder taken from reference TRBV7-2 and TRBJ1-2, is GAGVSQSPSNKVTEKGKDVELRCDPISGHTALYWYRQSLGQGLEFLIYFQGNSAPDKSGLPSDRFSAERTGGSVSTLTIQRTQQEDSAVYLCASSPGYSNYGYTFGSGTRLTVV.

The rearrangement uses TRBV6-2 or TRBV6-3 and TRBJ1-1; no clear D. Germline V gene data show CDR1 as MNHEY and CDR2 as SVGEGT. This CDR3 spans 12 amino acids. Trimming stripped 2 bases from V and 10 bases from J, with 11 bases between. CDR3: CASSYDDRGAFF. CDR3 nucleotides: TGTGCCAGCAGTTACGATGATAGAGGAGCTTTCTTT.

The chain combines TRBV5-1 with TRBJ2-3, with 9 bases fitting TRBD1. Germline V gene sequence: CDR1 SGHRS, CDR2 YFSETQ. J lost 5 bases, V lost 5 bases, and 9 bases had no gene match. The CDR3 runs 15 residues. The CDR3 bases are TGCGCCAGCAGGGAGAGGACAGGGGCCGAAGATACGCAGTATTTT. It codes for CASRERTGAEDTQYF.

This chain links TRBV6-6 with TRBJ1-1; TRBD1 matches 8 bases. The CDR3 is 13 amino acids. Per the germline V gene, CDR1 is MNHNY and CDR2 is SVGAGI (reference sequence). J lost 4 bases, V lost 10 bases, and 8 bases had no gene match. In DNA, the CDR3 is TGTGCCACCCTGGACAGGGATAGCACTGAAGCTTTCTTT. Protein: CATLDRDSTEAFF.

CDR3 amino acids: CASSAMHNRGNTGELFF. DNA for the CDR3: TGTGCCAGCAGCGCAATGCATAACAGGGGTAACACCGGGGAGCTGTTTTTT. This chain joins TRBV14 and TRBJ2-2; 7 bases are a match to TRBD1. The CDR3 spans 17 residues. V dropped 5 bases and J dropped 2; count of bases not matched to a gene: 11. Germline loops: CDR1 SGHDN, CDR2 FVKESK.

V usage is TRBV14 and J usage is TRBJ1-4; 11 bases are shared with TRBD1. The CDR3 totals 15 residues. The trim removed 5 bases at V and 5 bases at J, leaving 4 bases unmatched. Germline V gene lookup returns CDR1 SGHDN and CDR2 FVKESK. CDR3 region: CASSSWDRGNEKLFF. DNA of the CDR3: TGTGCCAGCAGCTCTTGGGACAGGGGGAATGAAAAACTGTTTTTT.

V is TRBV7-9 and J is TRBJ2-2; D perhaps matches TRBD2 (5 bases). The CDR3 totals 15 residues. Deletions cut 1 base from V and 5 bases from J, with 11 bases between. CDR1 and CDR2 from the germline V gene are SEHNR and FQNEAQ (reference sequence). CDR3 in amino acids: CASSLERTVTGELFF. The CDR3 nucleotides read TGTGCCAGCAGCTTAGAGAGGACTGTTACCGGGGAGCTGTTTTTT.

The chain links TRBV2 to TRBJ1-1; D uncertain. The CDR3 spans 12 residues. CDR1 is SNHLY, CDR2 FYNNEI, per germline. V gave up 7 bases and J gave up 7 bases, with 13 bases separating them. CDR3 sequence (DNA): TGTGCCAGCACGGGAGAGGGAGATGAAGCTTTCTTT. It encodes CASTGEGDEAFF.